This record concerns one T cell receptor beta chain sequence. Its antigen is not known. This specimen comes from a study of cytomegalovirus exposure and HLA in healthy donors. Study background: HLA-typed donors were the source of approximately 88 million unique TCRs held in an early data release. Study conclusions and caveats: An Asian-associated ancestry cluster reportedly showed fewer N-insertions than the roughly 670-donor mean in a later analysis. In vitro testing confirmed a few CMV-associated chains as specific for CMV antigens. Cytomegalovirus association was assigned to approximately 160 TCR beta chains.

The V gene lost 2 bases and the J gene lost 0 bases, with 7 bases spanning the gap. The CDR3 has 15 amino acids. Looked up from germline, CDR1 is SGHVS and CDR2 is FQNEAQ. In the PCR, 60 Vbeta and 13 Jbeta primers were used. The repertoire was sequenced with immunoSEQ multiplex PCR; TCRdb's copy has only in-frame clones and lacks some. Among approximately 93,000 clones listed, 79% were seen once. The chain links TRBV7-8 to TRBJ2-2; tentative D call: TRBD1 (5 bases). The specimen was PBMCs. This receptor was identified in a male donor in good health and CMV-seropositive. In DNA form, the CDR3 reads TGTGCCAGCAGCTTACAGGGTTCGAACACCGGGGAGCTGTTTTTT. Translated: CASSLQGSNTGELFF.